A selection of T cell receptor beta chains follows, all from one sample in a study of cytomegalovirus exposure and HLA in healthy donors. Clones were read by immunoSEQ multiplex PCR, and TCRdb kept only the in-frame ones, dropping some. The table shows roughly 130,000 clones, with 65% to 80% occurring only once. Sequences were obtained from PBMCs. These receptors all stem from a human donor in good health. The CDR3 runs from the conserved cysteine through the conserved F or W. Each record gives: D gene, clone size, J gene, V gene, CDR3 protein, CDR3 DNA. D genes are given only for firm matches. A clone size is listed for some rows: how often the clone was seen (once, few, many), or a class if it is expanded.

TRBD1 | NA | TRBJ2-7 | TRBV5-5 | CASSYPGQDYEQYF | TGTGCCAGCAGCTACCCGGGACAGGACTACGAGCAGTACTTC
NA | NA | TRBJ2-2 | TRBV5-1 | CASSPYRFDTGELFF | TGCGCCAGCAGCCCGTACAGGTTCGACACCGGGGAGCTGTTTTTT
TRBD1 | few | TRBJ1-1 | TRBV19 | CASSLRQGGAEAFF | TGTGCCAGTAGTTTAAGACAGGGTGGAGCTGAAGCTTTCTTT
NA | NA | TRBJ1-2 | TRBV6-1 | CASSEEWGVYGYTF | TGTGCCAGCAGTGAAGAGTGGGGGGTCTATGGCTACACCTTC
NA | NA | TRBJ1-2 | TRBV4-1 | CASSIGYGYTF | TGCGCCAGCAGCATCGGGTATGGCTACACCTTC
TRBD2 | NA | TRBJ2-5 | TRBV7-8 | CASSPKRGGDQETQYF | TGTGCCAGCAGCCCAAAGCGGGGGGGGGACCAAGAGACCCAGTACTTC
NA | NA | TRBJ2-5 | TRBV5-1 | CASIFQETQYF | TGCGCCAGCATATTTCAAGAGACCCAGTACTTC
TRBD2 | NA | TRBJ2-1 | TRBV5-6 | CASSLPLAGGSYNEQFF | TGTGCCAGCAGCTTGCCTCTAGCGGGGGGTTCCTACAATGAGCAGTTCTTC
NA | NA | TRBJ2-1 | TRBV29-1 | CSVEEYTNEQFF | TGCAGCGTTGAGGAGTATACTAATGAGCAGTTCTTC
NA | NA | TRBJ1-5 | TRBV5-1 | CASSLTGSQPQHF | TGCGCCAGCAGCTTAACAGGGTCTCAGCCCCAGCATTTT
NA | NA | TRBJ2-7 | TRBV7-9 | CASSFEDFSSYEQYF | TGTGCCAGCAGCTTTGAGGACTTTAGCTCCTACGAGCAGTACTTC
TRBD1 | NA | TRBJ1-2 | TRBV28 | CASSPWEGQGTNYGYTF | TGTGCCAGCAGTCCATGGGAGGGACAGGGAACTAACTATGGCTACACCTTC
NA | NA | TRBJ1-4 | TRBV7-8 | CASSLGGKLFF | TGTGCCAGCAGCTTAGGAGGGAAACTGTTTTTT
NA | NA | TRBJ1-1 | TRBV28 | CAIETGRLEAFF | TGTGCCATCGAAACAGGGCGTCTTGAAGCTTTCTTT
NA | few | TRBJ2-3 | TRBV7-9 | CSSSLPRDTQYF | TGTTCCAGCAGCTTACCCAGGGATACGCAGTATTTT
TRBD1 | few | TRBJ2-7 | TRBV13 | CASSQMGTGAGEQYF | TGTGCCAGCAGCCAAATGGGGACAGGGGCTGGCGAGCAGTACTTC
TRBD1 | NA | TRBJ1-2 | TRBV28 | CASSGGRGFNGYTF | TGTGCCAGCAGTGGTGGCAGGGGGTTTAATGGCTACACCTTC
NA | NA | TRBJ1-1 | TRBV5-6 | CASSLWGRGTEAFF | TGTGCCAGCAGCTTGTGGGGAAGGGGCACTGAAGCTTTCTTT
NA | NA | TRBJ1-3 | TRBV6-5 | CASSPDGSSGNTIYF | TGTGCCAGCAGTCCGGACGGGAGCTCTGGAAACACCATATATTTT
TRBD2 | NA | TRBJ2-1 | TRBV9 | CASSAGRGDNEQFF | TGTGCCAGCAGCGCAGGGCGGGGGGACAATGAGCAGTTCTTC
NA | NA | TRBJ2-1 | TRBV5-1 | CASSRGQDPYNEQFF | TGCGCCAGCTCGCGAGGGCAAGACCCCTACAATGAGCAGTTCTTC
NA | NA | TRBJ2-7 | TRBV7-9 | CASSSEGSYEQYF | TGTGCCAGCAGCTCAGAGGGCTCCTACGAGCAGTACTTC
TRBD1 | NA | TRBJ2-6 | TRBV27 | CASSGQGSGGANVLTF | TGTGCCAGCAGTGGACAGGGGTCAGGTGGGGCCAACGTCCTGACTTTC
NA | NA | TRBJ2-7 | TRBV5-1 | CASSLAGAHYEQYF | TGCGCCAGCAGCCTCGCGGGGGCCCACTACGAGCAGTACTTC
NA | NA | TRBJ1-4 | TRBV5-1 | CASSLGVLNEKLFF | TGCGCCAGCAGCTTGGGCGTTCTTAATGAAAAACTGTTTTTT
TRBD2 | once | TRBJ2-3 | TRBV9 | CASSPTRDSGGVGDTQYF | TGTGCCAGCAGCCCGACCCGTGACAGCGGGGGGGTAGGAGATACGCAGTATTTT
NA | few | TRBJ1-2 | TRBV5-5 | CASSPRGGYGYTF | TGTGCCAGCAGTCCCAGAGGGGGCTATGGCTACACCTTC
NA | NA | TRBJ1-3 | TRBV15 | CATSGRRTDTGNTIYF | TGTGCCACCAGCGGAAGAAGAACAGATACTGGAAACACCATATATTTT
NA | once | TRBJ1-2 | TRBV28 | CASSSGTWSYTF | TGTGCCAGCAGTTCCGGGACTTGGAGCTACACCTTC
TRBD2 | NA | TRBJ2-3 | TRBV6-1 | CASSEEALAGGADTQYF | TGTGCCAGCAGTGAAGAAGCTCTAGCGGGGGGGGCAGATACGCAGTATTTT
TRBD1 | NA | TRBJ2-3 | TRBV11-2 | CASRGTGAKRDTQYF | TGTGCCAGCAGGGGGACAGGGGCAAAGAGAGATACGCAGTATTTT
NA | few | TRBJ1-1 | TRBV29-1 | CSVAGNMNTEAFF | TGCAGCGTAGCGGGGAACATGAACACTGAAGCTTTCTTT
NA | few | TRBJ1-1 | TRBV5-1 | CASSLDGGTEAFF | TGCGCCAGCAGCTTGGACGGGGGCACTGAAGCTTTCTTT
NA | NA | TRBJ1-6 | TRBV14 | CASSQHPGSGFNSPLHF | TGTGCCAGCAGCCAACATCCGGGTTCCGGGTTTAATTCACCCCTCCACTTT
TRBD2 | NA | TRBJ2-7 | TRBV19 | CASAGTSYSVVSEQYF | TGTGCCAGCGCAGGGACTAGCTATTCTGTGGTCTCCGAGCAGTACTTC
NA | NA | TRBJ2-7 | TRBV5-1 | CASSPSGGDLYEQYF | TGCGCCAGCAGCCCCTCCGGGGGAGACCTCTACGAGCAGTACTTC
TRBD1 | NA | TRBJ2-3 | TRBV10-1 | CASSETGPSTDTQYF | TGCGCCAGCAGCGAGACAGGGCCTAGCACAGATACGCAGTATTTT